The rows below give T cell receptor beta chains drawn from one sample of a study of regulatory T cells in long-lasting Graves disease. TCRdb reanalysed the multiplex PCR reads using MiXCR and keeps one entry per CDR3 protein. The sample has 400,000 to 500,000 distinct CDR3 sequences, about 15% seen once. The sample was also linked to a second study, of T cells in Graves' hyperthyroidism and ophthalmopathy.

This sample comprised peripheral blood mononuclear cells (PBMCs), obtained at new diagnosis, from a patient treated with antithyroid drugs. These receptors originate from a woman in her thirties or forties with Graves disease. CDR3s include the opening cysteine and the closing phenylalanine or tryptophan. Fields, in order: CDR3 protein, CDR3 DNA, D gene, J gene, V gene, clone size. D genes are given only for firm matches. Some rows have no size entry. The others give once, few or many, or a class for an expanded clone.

CASSGLAGVEQYF	TGTGCCAGCAGCGGGCTAGCGGGAGTCGAGCAGTACTTC	TRBD2	TRBJ2-7	TRBV11-1	many
CSARESRLDEQYF	TGCAGTGCTAGAGAGTCCCGACTAGACGAGCAGTACTTC	NA	TRBJ2-7	TRBV20-1	NA
CASSHGTSGSAEQYF	TGCGCCAGCAGCCATGGGACTAGCGGGAGCGCCGAGCAGTACTTC	TRBD2	TRBJ2-7	TRBV5-1	NA
CASSPRSGANVLTF	TGTGCCAGCTCACCTCGCTCTGGGGCCAACGTCCTGACTTTC	NA	TRBJ2-6	TRBV18	many
CASSSQGLAGGRYEQYF	TGTGCCAGCTCCTCCCAGGGACTAGCGGGAGGACGGTACGAGCAGTACTTC	TRBD2	TRBJ2-7	TRBV18	few
CASSLVGSQNEQFF	TGTGCCAGCAGCTTAGTGGGCAGCCAAAATGAGCAGTTCTTC	NA	TRBJ2-1	TRBV11-1	many
CASSDLPGTGNGAFF	TGTGCCAGCAGTGATCTTCCCGGGACAGGGAACGGAGCTTTCTTT	TRBD1	TRBJ1-1	TRBV6-1	NA
CATRSSLHTGELFF	TGTGCCACCCGCAGTTCCTTACACACCGGGGAGCTGTTTTTT	NA	TRBJ2-2	TRBV28	many
CASSDTGTLSAFF	TGTGCCAGCAGCGACACCGGGACCCTCTCTGCTTTCTTT	NA	TRBJ1-1	TRBV11-2	many
CAWSVGSTEAFF	TGTGCCTGGAGTGTGGGGAGCACTGAAGCTTTCTTT	NA	TRBJ1-1	TRBV30	many
CASRSGGRDGETQYF	TGTGCCAGCCGTTCGGGGGGCCGTGATGGAGAGACCCAGTACTTC	NA	TRBJ2-5	TRBV27	NA
CASQSRDSNQPQHF	TGTGCCAGTCAATCAAGGGACAGCAATCAGCCCCAGCATTTT	NA	TRBJ1-5	TRBV19	few
CASSANRDRSWGNQPQHF	TGTGCCAGTAGTGCCAACCGGGACAGGTCATGGGGCAATCAGCCCCAGCATTTT	TRBD1	TRBJ1-5	TRBV19	many
CAISATELNYGYTF	TGTGCCATCAGTGCGACAGAACTTAACTATGGCTACACCTTC	NA	TRBJ1-2	TRBV10-3	many
CASRWAENTGELFF	TGTGCCAGCAGGTGGGCAGAGAACACCGGGGAGCTGTTTTTT	NA	TRBJ2-2	TRBV6-1	many
CASSLGGPLGYEQYF	TGTGCCAGCAGCTTAGGGGGGCCTTTGGGATACGAGCAGTACTTC	NA	TRBJ2-7	TRBV11-2	many
CASSPPSQSQESQYF	TGTGCTAGCTCACCACCCTCCCAGTCCCAAGAGTCCCAGTACTTC	NA	TRBJ2-5	TRBV18	NA
CASSPAEGRRTDTQYF	TGTGCCAGCTCACCGGCGGAGGGACGTCGCACAGATACGCAGTATTTT	NA	TRBJ2-3	TRBV18	many
CASSSPGGSSSGANVLTF	TGTGCCAGCAGTTCCCCCGGGGGGAGCAGCTCTGGGGCCAACGTCCTGACTTTC	TRBD2	TRBJ2-6	TRBV28	many
CASSSGQFYGYTF	TGTGCCAGCAGCTCCGGACAGTTCTATGGCTACACCTTC	NA	TRBJ1-2	TRBV5-6	NA
CASSLGPGEGYTF	TGTGCCAGCAGTTTAGGACCCGGGGAGGGCTACACCTTC	NA	TRBJ1-2	TRBV12-3/TRBV12-4	many
CASSLRLVGSYEQYF	TGTGCCAGCAGCTTAAGACTAGTCGGGTCCTACGAGCAGTACTTC	NA	TRBJ2-7	TRBV11-2	many
CASGNRATDTQYF	TGTGCCAGCGGAAACAGGGCCACAGATACGCAGTATTTT	NA	TRBJ2-3	TRBV2	NA
CAWSISGRGADAQYF	TGTGCCTGGAGTATTAGCGGGAGAGGTGCAGATGCGCAGTATTTT	TRBD2	TRBJ2-3	TRBV30	NA
CASRTGQGRWETQYF	TGCGCCAGCAGAACAGGACAGGGGAGGTGGGAGACCCAGTACTTC	TRBD1	TRBJ2-5	TRBV5-1	NA
CASSLGTVNEQFF	TGTGCCAGCAGTTTAGGGACAGTCAATGAGCAGTTCTTC	TRBD1	TRBJ2-1	TRBV28	NA
CASMGEAPNQPQHF	TGTGCCAGCATGGGGGAGGCTCCAAATCAGCCCCAGCATTTT	NA	TRBJ1-5	TRBV2	many
CASSGSGSVPDTQYF	TGCGCCAGCAGCGGGAGCGGGAGTGTTCCAGATACGCAGTATTTT	TRBD2	TRBJ2-3	TRBV5-1	many
CASSPMRKSGARPKSSYTQYF	TGTGCCAGCTCACCAATGAGGAAAAGCGGTGCTAGGCCGAAATCTTCTTATACGCAGTATTTT	NA	TRBJ2-3	TRBV18	NA
CASSPGPAVPNVLTF	TGTGCCAGCTCACCGGGACCGGCAGTGCCCAACGTCCTGACTTTC	NA	TRBJ2-6	TRBV18	NA
CASSWQGREQYF	TGTGCCAGCAGTTGGCAGGGGCGCGAGCAGTACTTC	NA	TRBJ2-7	TRBV6-9	NA
CASSFLLDEQFF	TGTGCCAGCAGCTTTCTACTTGATGAGCAGTTCTTC	NA	TRBJ2-1	TRBV5-5	few
CASSPREGLREQYF	TGTGCCAGCAGCCCGCGGGAGGGCCTGAGGGAGCAGTACTTC	TRBD2	TRBJ2-7	TRBV14	many
CASSLRLPRFYEQYF	TGTGCCAGCAGTTTAAGGTTGCCGAGATTCTACGAGCAGTACTTC	NA	TRBJ2-7	TRBV12-3/TRBV12-4	few
CSASQGGGKDTQYF	TGCAGTGCTTCCCAGGGGGGAGGGAAAGATACGCAGTATTTT	NA	TRBJ2-3	TRBV20-1	NA
CASNWKGEGENTEAFF	TGTGCCAGTAACTGGAAAGGGGAAGGAGAGAACACTGAAGCTTTCTTT	NA	TRBJ1-1	TRBV19	many
CASSPGTSGNYEQYF	TGTGCCAGCAGCCCCGGGACTAGCGGGAACTACGAGCAGTACTTC	TRBD2	TRBJ2-7	TRBV5-4	NA
CASSYRAEKETQYF	TGTGCCAGCAGTTACAGAGCGGAGAAAGAGACCCAGTACTTC	NA	TRBJ2-5	TRBV6-5	few
CASRAGTSGSGETQYF	TGTGCCAGCAGAGCCGGGACTAGCGGGAGCGGGGAGACCCAGTACTTC	TRBD2	TRBJ2-5	TRBV25-1	many
CSAIQFGGIGETQYF	TGCAGTGCCATCCAGTTTGGAGGAATTGGGGAGACCCAGTACTTC	NA	TRBJ2-5	TRBV20-1	few
CASSQPLGHRSGANVLTF	TGTGCCAGCAGCCAACCTTTGGGACACCGCTCTGGGGCCAACGTCCTGACTTTC	NA	TRBJ2-6	TRBV7-9	many
CASSVGGGTDNEQFF	TGTGCCAGCAGCGTAGGAGGAGGGACGGACAATGAGCAGTTCTTC	NA	TRBJ2-1	TRBV9	few
CATSKGPEAFF	TGTGCCACCAGCAAGGGCCCTGAAGCTTTCTTT	NA	TRBJ1-1	TRBV15	few
CASLGLGRAADEAFF	TGTGCCAGCTTAGGCCTCGGGAGGGCCGCGGATGAAGCTTTCTTT	NA	TRBJ1-1	TRBV18	many
CAWSVPRWSGYEQYF	TGTGCCTGGAGTGTCCCGCGGTGGAGTGGATACGAGCAGTACTTC	NA	TRBJ2-7	TRBV30	NA
CASTYRDYNEQFF	TGTGCCAGTACCTATCGGGATTACAATGAGCAGTTCTTC	NA	TRBJ2-1	TRBV19	many
CASSPRQGRSDTQYF	TGTGCCAGCTCACCGAGACAGGGGCGGTCAGATACGCAGTATTTT	TRBD1	TRBJ2-3	TRBV18	many
CASSSGSLGTQYF	TGTGCCAGCAGCTCGGGAAGCCTCGGTACGCAGTATTTT	NA	TRBJ2-3	TRBV13	many
CSARGRDRAGDTQYF	TGCAGTGCTAGAGGGAGGGACAGGGCAGGAGATACGCAGTATTTT	TRBD1	TRBJ2-3	TRBV20-1	NA
CSARDRPTGTQYF	TGCAGTGCTAGAGATCGTCCGACAGGGACCCAGTACTTC	NA	TRBJ2-5	TRBV20-1	few
CSAIQGGGTGELFF	TGCAGTGCTATACAGGGGGGCGGCACCGGGGAGCTGTTTTTT	TRBD1	TRBJ2-2	TRBV20-1	many
CASPPDYTTGELFF	TGTGCCAGCCCCCCGGACTATACCACCGGGGAGCTGTTTTTT	NA	TRBJ2-2	TRBV7-2	many
CASRGVNYGYTF	TGTGCCAGCAGAGGGGTTAACTATGGCTACACCTTC	NA	TRBJ1-2	TRBV7-2	many
CASSVRRDIVATNEKLFF	TGTGCCAGCAGTGTGCGGCGGGACATAGTTGCAACTAATGAAAAACTGTTTTTT	NA	TRBJ1-4	TRBV2	many
CASRGTTLSSYEQYF	TGTGCCAGCAGGGGAACGACACTGAGCTCCTACGAGCAGTACTTC	NA	TRBJ2-7	TRBV6-1	many
CASTPDRGQETQYF	TGTGCCAGCACCCCGGACAGGGGGCAAGAGACCCAGTACTTC	TRBD1	TRBJ2-5	TRBV12-3/TRBV12-4	many
CASSLVSGGFNTGELFF	TGTGCCAGCAGCTTAGTCTCAGGGGGTTTTAACACCGGGGAGCTGTTTTTT	TRBD1	TRBJ2-2	TRBV11-2	many